The TCR beta chain under discussion was sequenced for a study of neurological immune-mediated disorders. Whole-study context: Relapsing-remitting disease was seen in about 90% of the 34 multiple sclerosis patients, and secondary progressive disease was seen in 3. Findings of the study overall: The study phylogenetically grouped the repertoires of 18 of 34 multiple sclerosis patients into one related-CDR3 cluster, a possible signature. Because no CDR3 amino acid sequences were shared across subjects by expanded clones, private repertoires were suggested in all groups.

At least ten counts were recorded for this clonotype. Its target is not known. Germline V lookup: CDR1 SGHKS, CDR2 YYEKEE (reference sequence). The CDR3 loop spans 13 amino acids. Trimming pared 4 bases from V and 0 bases from J, leaving 7 bases between. MiXCR was run by TCRdb on the 5' RACE reads, yielding one entry per CDR3 protein. The sample lists roughly 74,000 distinct CDR3 sequences; around 5% were seen once. PBMCs numbering 2 million and stored at -80 C yielded the unsorted libraries. Sequenced material: PBMCs. V is TRBV5-5 and J is TRBJ1-1, with D unresolved. The clonotype originates from a man between 18 and 35 years old with multiple sclerosis. CDR3 nucleotides: TGTGCCAGCAGCCAAGTTATGAACACTGAAGCTTTCTTT. Amino acid sequence: CASSQVMNTEAFF.